What follows are 21 T cell receptor beta chains derived from one specimen sequenced in a study of T cells after yellow fever vaccination (dated by TCRdb to about 2019). Library preparation used 5' RACE. Sequencing was performed on an Illumina NovaSeq 6000. In-frame beta chains were kept once TCRdb had trimmed the public reads at Q25 with fastp and called clones with MiXCR. Each entry is one CDR3 protein sequence, shown with its most common DNA and genes. The sample table records about 210,000 distinct CDR3 sequences; roughly 3.3% of these occur just once. The ten largest account for around 3% of the sample. The label giving this sample's treatment or condition can be read as: live attenuated yellow fever vaccine strain. Source: CD4+ T cells sorted from PBMCs, taken 10 days after the yellow fever booster vaccination. The receptor source for this set is a man aged 18 to 35 who received the YFV17D yellow fever vaccine.

This clonotype occurred many times. The chain combines TRBV7-9 with TRBJ2-7; 9 nucleotides line up with TRBD1. Germline V gene sequence: CDR1 SEHNR, CDR2 FQNEAQ (reference sequence). The CDR3 length is 14 residues. The ends lost 3 bases at V and 3 bases at J; junction bases unmatched: 3. The CDR3 DNA follows: TGTGCCAGCAGCTTCGGGACAGGGAACTACGAGCAGTACTTC. It translates to CASSFGTGNYEQYF. The whole variable domain, remainder taken from reference TRBV7-9 and TRBJ2-7, is DTGVSQNPRHKITKRGQNVTFRCDPISEHNRLYWYRQTLGQGPEFLTYFQNEAQLEKSRLLSDRFSAERPKGSFSTLEIQRTEQGDSAMYLCASSFGTGNYEQYFGPGTRLTVT.

This clonotype was found many times. The J gene is TRBJ2-1, the V gene TRBV19, with TRBD2 matching 12 bases. The CDR3 is 16 amino acids. With V trimmed by 7 bases and J by 4 bases, 8 bases remained unmatched. CDR1 is LNHDA, CDR2 SQIVND, per germline (reference sequence). CDR3 nucleotides: TGTGCCAGTACCGCCTCCCTAGCGGGGGGGTACAATGAGCAGTTCTTC. Translated: CASTASLAGGYNEQFF.

This clonotype has at least ten counts. The V call is TRBV12-3 or TRBV12-4, the J call TRBJ1-2; no clear D. Trimming stripped 4 bases from V and 7 bases from J, with 16 bases between. This CDR3 is built from 14 residues. The CDR3 nucleotides read TGTGCCAGCAGTTGGAACACCCCCGGGAGTGGCTACACCTTC. Its protein is CASSWNTPGSGYTF.

This rearrangement joins TRBV4-3 to TRBJ2-5; 11 nucleotides match TRBD2. The V gene's germline CDR1 is LGHNA and CDR2 YSLEER. J was trimmed by 9 bases and V by 2 bases; bases with no gene match: 11. There are 16 residues in the CDR3. The CDR3 DNA follows: TGCGCCAGCAGCCAACAGCCGCCCACTAGCGGGGGCTCCCAGTACTTC. This sequence encodes CASSQQPPTSGGSQYF.

This clonotype was seen repeatedly, ten times or more. V is TRBV3-1 and J is TRBJ2-1; D is undetermined. From germline, CDR1 is LGHDT and CDR2 YNNKEL (reference sequence). Between the trimmed V and J ends, which lost 2 bases and 5 bases, there was a span of 4 bases. The length of the CDR3 is 12 residues. This chain's CDR3 is CASSQLDNEQFF. The CDR3 DNA is TGTGCCAGCAGCCAACTGGACAATGAGCAGTTCTTC.

This clonotype came up many times. This rearrangement joins TRBV9 to TRBJ1-5; no clear D gene. Per the germline V gene, CDR1 is SGDLS and CDR2 is YYNGEE. V was cut by 0 bases and J by 0 bases, with 7 bases left in between. This CDR3 contains 15 residues. Here the CDR3 reads CASSVAGNSNQPQHF. The DNA for the CDR3 is TGTGCCAGCAGCGTAGCGGGGAATAGCAATCAGCCCCAGCATTTT.

The chain combines TRBV20-1 with TRBJ2-1, with a tentative D call TRBD2 (7 bases). The germline V gene has CDR1 DFQATT and CDR2 SNEGSKA (reference sequence). The CDR3 has 14 amino acids. V was trimmed by 2 bases and J by 8 bases, leaving 16 bases between them. This CDR3 reads CSARKGGARDEQFF. The CDR3 region has the DNA TGCAGTGCTAGAAAGGGGGGGGCAAGGGATGAGCAGTTCTTC.

The V and J genes are TRBV11-2 and TRBJ2-5, with 12 bases lining up with TRBD1. The V gene's germline CDR1 is SGHAT and CDR2 FQNNGV. The length of the CDR3 is 17 residues. V shed 0 bases, J shed 4 bases, and the junction held 6 bases outside the gene matches. This CDR3 is CASSLDRDRGRAETQYF. The DNA of the CDR3 is TGTGCCAGCAGCTTAGATCGGGACAGGGGGCGCGCAGAGACCCAGTACTTC.

This clonotype has just a few counts. V gene TRBV4-3 combines with J gene TRBJ2-7; D is unresolved. CDR1 and CDR2 (germline): LGHNA, YSLEER. CDR3 length: 14 residues. Trimming stripped 4 bases from V and 7 bases from J, with 17 bases between. As DNA, the CDR3 is TGCGCCAGCAGCCCAAGGATCCCCTTCGAGGAGCAGTACTTC. Amino acids: CASSPRIPFEEQYF.

This clonotype was detected ten times or more. The V gene is TRBV7-2, the J gene TRBJ1-1; TRBD1 is a possible D gene (5 bases). Germline CDR1 and CDR2: SGHTA and FQGNSA. The germline V and J ends were trimmed by 3 bases and 11 bases, with 16 bases remaining between them. The CDR3 loop spans 13 amino acids. The CDR3: CASSLMGVSVAFF. CDR3 nucleotide sequence: TGTGCCAGCAGCTTGATGGGGGTTTCCGTCGCTTTCTTT. Supplemented by reference TRBV7-2 and TRBJ1-1, the full variable domain reads GAGVSQSPSNKVTEKGKDVELRCDPISGHTALYWYRQSLGQGLEFLIYFQGNSAPDKSGLPSDRFSAERTGGSVSTLTIQRTQQEDSAVYLCASSLMGVSVAFFGQGTRLTVV.

V and J are TRBV5-1 and TRBJ2-7, with 9 positions matching TRBD1. The CDR3 is made up of 17 amino acids. The V gene's germline CDR1 is SGHRS and CDR2 YFSETQ. V lost 4 bases and J lost 2; bases outside the gene matches: 13. CDR3 bases: TGCGCCAGCAGCCCGAACACCGGGACAGGGAATACCTACGAGCAGTACGTC. Its protein product is CASSPNTGTGNTYEQYV.

Ten or more counts support this clonotype. The chain carries TRBV24-1 and TRBJ2-1; D remains ambiguous. The V end lost 0 bases, the J end lost 8 bases, and 13 bases lay between the germline ends. The CDR3 totals 15 residues. Germline CDR1 is KGHDR and CDR2 is SFDVKD. The CDR3, as DNA: TGTGCCACCAGTGATTTGCAACCGGGCGGCTATGAGCAGTTCTTC. Its translation is CATSDLQPGGYEQFF.

The chain recombines TRBV4-2 with TRBJ1-4, with no clear D. The CDR3 is made up of 16 amino acids. V gave up 3 bases and J gave up 8 bases, with 19 bases separating them. Germline V lookup: CDR1 LGHNA, CDR2 YNFKEQ. The CDR3 loop reads CASSQTALWVGEKLFF. As DNA, the CDR3 is TGTGCCAGCAGCCAGACTGCGTTATGGGTTGGGGAAAAACTGTTTTTT.

In this sample, this clonotype turned up a few times. The genes are TRBV5-4 and TRBJ2-3; D may correspond to TRBD1 or TRBD2 (5 bases each). Trimming took 2 bases from V and 4 from J, leaving 11 bases between them. The CDR3 extends over 14 amino acids. From germline, CDR1 is SGHNT and CDR2 YYREEE (reference sequence). The CDR3 reads CASSFYVGADTQYF. The CDR3 DNA reads as TGTGCCAGCAGCTTCTATGTGGGGGCAGATACGCAGTATTTT. Looking up the rest from reference TRBV5-4 and TRBJ2-3 gives the full variable domain: ETGVTQSPTHLIKTRGQQVTLRCSSQSGHNTVSWYQQALGQGPQFIFQYYREEENGRGNFPPRFSGLQFPNYSSELNVNALELDDSALYLCASSFYVGADTQYFGPGTRLTVL.

The chain couples TRBV15 to TRBJ1-2; D gene ambiguous. Germline V lookup: CDR1 LNHNV, CDR2 YYDKDF (reference sequence). This CDR3 has 13 amino acids. V was trimmed by 5 bases and J by 3 bases, leaving 10 bases between them. The CDR3 protein is CATSLPAYYGYTF. For the CDR3, the DNA is TGTGCCACCAGCTTACCAGCGTACTATGGCTACACCTTC.

This clonotype showed up many times. This chain joins TRBV28 and TRBJ2-1, with 7 positions matching TRBD1. J was trimmed by 14 bases and V by 1 base; bases with no gene match: 5. The CDR3 loop spans 12 amino acids. The germline V gene has CDR1 MDHEN and CDR2 SYDVKM. CDR3 nucleotide sequence: TGTGCCAGCAGTTTATTAACAGGGGACGAGTTCTTC. This encodes CASSLLTGDEFF.

This clonotype was detected many times. The chain is built from TRBV3-1 and TRBJ2-7, with 8 bases that match TRBD1. This CDR3 has 15 amino acids. Germline CDR1 and CDR2: LGHDT and YNNKEL (reference sequence). J was trimmed by 10 bases and V by 0 bases; bases with no gene match: 11. CDR3 bases: TGTGCCAGCAGCCAAGATAACCTCGTCAGGGGGCAACAGTACTTC. It specifies CASSQDNLVRGQQYF.

This clonotype was seen a handful of times. The chain carries TRBV6-4 and TRBJ2-1, with D unresolved. The V and J ends lost 2 bases and 0 bases respectively, with 2 bases between them. The V gene's germline CDR1 is MRHNA and CDR2 SNTAGT. CDR3 length equals 13 residues. The CDR3 sequence: CASSDSSYNEQFF. For the CDR3, the DNA is TGTGCCAGCAGTGACAGCTCCTACAATGAGCAGTTCTTC.

This clonotype came up many times. The J gene is TRBJ1-5, the V gene TRBV30, with unresolved D. The germline gives CDR1 GTSNPN, CDR2 SVGIG (reference sequence). The CDR3 covers 13 residues. The germline V and J ends were trimmed by 0 bases and 4 bases, with 7 bases remaining between them. DNA of the CDR3: TGTGCCTGGAGTGTAAGCGATAATCAGCCCCAGCATTTT. This sequence encodes CAWSVSDNQPQHF.

This clonotype was counted at least ten times. The chain is built from TRBV30 and TRBJ1-1; D is unclear. Germline V CDR1 and CDR2: GTSNPN, SVGIG (reference sequence). V dropped 1 base and J dropped 6 bases, with 9 bases sitting between them. This CDR3 is built from 12 residues. DNA for the CDR3: TGTGCCTGGAGTGCTACGACCGCTGAAGCTTTCTTT. It yields the protein CAWSATTAEAFF.

This clonotype appeared a few times. The chain has TRBV7-9 and TRBJ1-4; D remains ambiguous. V lost 6 bases and J 6 bases, leaving 20 bases between the germline ends. This CDR3 contains 16 residues. Germline assignment: CDR1 SEHNR and CDR2 FQNEAQ (reference sequence). In DNA form, the CDR3 reads TGTGCCAGCAGTTTCTGGGTGGGTCCCGCGGATGAAAAACTGTTTTTT. Translation: CASSFWVGPADEKLFF. The full variable domain, with the rest looked up from reference TRBV7-9 and TRBJ1-4, is DTGVSQNPRHKITKRGQNVTFRCDPISEHNRLYWYRQTLGQGPEFLTYFQNEAQLEKSRLLSDRFSAERPKGSFSTLEIQRTEQGDSAMYLCASSFWVGPADEKLFFGSGTQLSVL.